This T cell receptor (beta chain) was observed in a study of T cell responses to AZD1222 COVID-19 vaccine (dated by TCRdb to about 2021). A note on the overall study: TCR sequencing covered some 250 trial participants: 200 to 220 given two doses of AZD1222 and 26 given two doses of MenACWY control vaccine. Trial participants were enrolled into age subgroups of 18-55, 56-69 and 70-plus years, which contained 148, 28 and 57 TCR-sequenced participants, respectively. What the work shows at the level of the full study, not this receptor alone: Participants were mostly white British and included more females than males, and it was suggested by the authors that clonal diversity may have been underestimated. CD4 TCRs associated with the vaccine covered the entire spike protein, and the dominant responses were in regions 160-218 and 743-854. A significant rise in spike-specific TCR breadth and depth was observed after two AZD1222 doses relative to day 0 and relative to MenACWY recipients. Because no day 14 peak-response samples were available, the repertoires could be characterized only after the peak T cell response. Conclusions about previously exposed vaccinees are limited, since just six or seven AZD1222 recipients were seropositive for SARS-CoV-2 at baseline. In the small 56-69-year group, the increase in depth fell short of significance, most likely because of low power. Reportedly, almost half of the unique spike-specific TCRs recognized epitopes lying outside the regions that are mutated in the B.1.351 and B.1.1.7 variants.

Read against the paper, the sample's time point label means: about 28 days (+/-7) after the second vaccine dose. AZD1222 recipients whose second dose came at about 4 weeks and those whose second dose came at about 12 weeks were combined into one group, since spike-specific TCR depth and breadth did not differ between the two schedules. Samples from vaccinated people were obtained from the UK trials COV001 and COV002, which included a single-blind randomized controlled phase 2/3 trial of AZD1222 (ChAdOx1 nCoV-19) in healthy adults. For TCRbeta chain sequencing, PBMC samples were collected from trial participants at day 0 and at day 28 after the second dose. Comments on this clone: The specificity of this receptor is unknown. No quality values exist for individual bases; no much larger clone is one base distant.

From the cysteine through the phenylalanine, the CDR3 covers 15 amino acids. Left in the record is the CDR3 DNA by itself, 45 bases read in frame from the first base. CDR1 and CDR2 are read off the germline V gene (reference sequence) as SGHNT and YYREEE. After removal of 1 base from V and 5 bases from J, the junction retains 5 bases not matched to a gene. The CDR3 regions of human TCRbeta chains were analyzed by immunosequencing. As for how the authors treated the data: TCRs in the repertoires were matched against a reference library of SARS-CoV-2-specific TCRs that had been generated with the MIRA antigen-specificity platform. Breadth meant the fraction of unique TCRs that were SARS-CoV-2-associated, whereas depth meant the fraction of total T cells that were SARS-CoV-2-associated. Using the MIRA data, each spike-specific TCR was mapped to the spike region that the TCR reacts to and placed in a CD4 or CD8 class. Log10-transformed breadth and depth values were compared by one-way ANOVA with Sidak's multiple comparisons tests. TCRdb took over this immuneACCESS table, retaining in-frame rearrangements with V and J assigned. Such tables are incomplete; in checked studies, under half of the missing clones stem from an unresolved V gene, and the remainder is unexplained. V and J calls and clone size are given by that table; D and trimming were obtained from the DNA. Counted in this sample were around 56,000 clones; 70% to 90% of them appeared once. The ten largest clonotypes hold roughly 15% of the sample.

The receptor chain draws on TRBV5-4 and TRBJ2-5, and 10 junction bases match TRBD2. The source was peripheral blood, collected 28 days after the second AZD1222 dose. This TCR derives from an adult who received the AZD1222 COVID-19 vaccine. The DNA sequence is given as TGTGCCAGCAGCTTGCTAGCGGGAGAATCGGAGACCCAGTACTTC. Translated, this is CASSLLAGESETQYF.